This T cell receptor (beta chain) was observed in a study of T-cell reconstitution after alpha-beta-depleted transplantation in children. Unique molecular identifiers were incorporated when the TCRbeta library was constructed. TCRdb fed the PCR reads into MiXCR, producing one record per CDR3 protein. Among roughly 200,000 distinct CDR3 sequences listed, approximately 14% were seen once. In its sample, this clonotype was seen a few times. The CDR3 spans 15 residues. V gave up 1 base and J gave up 3 bases, with 10 bases separating them. Germline V CDR1 and CDR2: MDHEN, SYDVKM. J is TRBJ1-5 and V is TRBV28; a possible D gene is TRBD1 (6 bases). This sequence was found in a human donor who donated a stem cell graft to a child with acute lymphoblastic leukemia. The sample here was PBMCs from the stem cell graft donor, taken from the stem cell graft. In nucleotides, the CDR3 is TGTGCCAGCAGTTTATATGGGACAATCAATCAGCCCCAGCATTTT. Its protein product is CASSLYGTINQPQHF. Variable domain in full (rest from reference TRBV28 and TRBJ1-5): DVKVTQSSRYLVKRTGEKVFLECVQDMDHENMFWYRQDPGLGLRLIYFSYDVKMKEKGDIPEGYSVSREKKERFSLILESASTNQTSMYLCASSLYGTINQPQHFGDGTRLSIL.